This passage covers 30 T cell receptor beta chains from one sample sequenced in a study of cytomegalovirus exposure and HLA in healthy donors. In the PCR, 60 Vbeta and 13 Jbeta primers were used. Measured with immunoSEQ multiplex PCR; TCRdb has only the in-frame clones, and not every one. The data show some 110,000 clones, with 75% seen just once and around 2.8% held by the top ten. Sequenced material: PBMCs. Receptor source: a male donor in good health and CMV-seropositive.

The genes are TRBV13 and TRBJ1-2, with 8 bases lining up with TRBD1. Germline V lookup: CDR1 PRHDT, CDR2 FYEKMQ (reference sequence). The CDR3 is 14 residues long. V lost 6 bases, J lost 3 bases, and 6 bases stayed unmatched. The chain's CDR3 is CASSRQGTDYGYTF. DNA of the CDR3: TGTGCCAGCAGTCGACAGGGGACGGACTATGGCTACACCTTC.

The chain links TRBV6-1 to TRBJ2-1; D possibly corresponds to TRBD2 (6 bases). V lost 2 bases and J lost 2, with 13 bases in between. Germline CDR1 is MNHNS and CDR2 is SASEGT. This CDR3 region has 16 residues. The DNA of the CDR3 is TGTGCCAGCAGTGAATATAGGACTACCCCCTACAATGAGCAGTTCTTC. Its protein product is CASSEYRTTPYNEQFF.

The chain is built from TRBV28 and TRBJ2-4; TRBD1 matches 7 bases. J lost 6 bases, V lost 5 bases, and 10 bases had no gene match. This CDR3 region has 15 residues. Germline V gene sequence: CDR1 MDHEN, CDR2 SYDVKM. The CDR3 nucleotides read TGTGCCAGCAGTATTACAGGGGATCAAAGAAACATTCAGTACTTC. This translates into CASSITGDQRNIQYF.

The chain joins TRBV30 to TRBJ2-5, with TRBD2 matching over 9 bases. The DNA matches TRBJ2-7 better at its end, which makes the J call doubtful. The CDR3 is 15 residues long. Germline loops: CDR1 GTSNPN, CDR2 SVGIG (reference sequence). CDR3 residues: CAWRLAGGFSYEQYF. The CDR3 DNA follows: TGTGCCTGGAGACTAGCGGGTGGATTCTCCTACGAGCAGTACTTC.

The sample holds many counts of this clone. This sequence joins TRBV4-3 and TRBJ1-2; D is undetermined. The CDR3 sequence is 14 residues long. In germline, CDR1 is LGHNA, CDR2 YSLEER. Trimming cost V 0 bases and J 8 bases, with 13 bases left between them. DNA for the CDR3: TGCGCCAGCAGCCAAGATCGCGGGGTACAAGGCTACACCTTC. Translating gives CASSQDRGVQGYTF.

The table lists this clone with a count of one. The chain combines TRBV5-1 with TRBJ2-7; TRBD2 matches 14 bases. From germline, CDR1 is SGHRS and CDR2 YFSETQ. The CDR3 has 16 residues. Trimming took 4 bases from V and 6 from J; bases not matched to a gene: 9. The CDR3 sequence is CASSLGTSGGLCEQYF. The CDR3 DNA reads as TGCGCCAGCAGCCTTGGGACTAGCGGGGGCTTGTGCGAGCAGTACTTC. The variable domain in full, completed from reference TRBV5-1 and TRBJ2-7, reads KAGVTQTPRYLIKTRGQQVTLSCSPISGHRSVSWYQQTPGQGLQFLFEYFSETQRNKGNFPGRFSGRQFSNSRSEMNVSTLELGDSALYLCASSLGTSGGLCEQYFGPGTRLTVT.

This chain uses TRBV30 with TRBJ1-1, with unresolved D. This CDR3 is 13 amino acids long. Germline V CDR1 and CDR2: GTSNPN, SVGIG (reference sequence). The V end was cut by 1 base, the J end by 0 bases, with 6 bases between. The CDR3 coding sequence is TGTGCCTGGAGTGGGGCTTTGAACACTGAAGCTTTCTTT. This encodes CAWSGALNTEAFF.

This clone has only a few counts. The rearrangement links TRBV5-4 to TRBJ2-1; weak D call: TRBD1 (6 bases). This CDR3 is built from 15 residues. Trimming shortened V by 0 bases and J by 5 bases, and 12 bases separated the two germline ends. The germline V gene has CDR1 SGHNT and CDR2 YYREEE (reference sequence). The chain's CDR3 is CASSLDLWTDNEQFF. CDR3 sequence (DNA): TGTGCCAGCAGCTTGGATCTTTGGACAGACAATGAGCAGTTCTTC.

The CDR3 region is CASSQGPVFSGNTIYF. The CDR3 DNA sequence: TGCGCCAGCAGCCAAGGCCCGGTCTTCTCTGGAAACACCATATATTTT. The V call is TRBV4-1, the J call TRBJ1-3; D not certain. Germline CDR1 is MGHRA and CDR2 is YSYEKL. The CDR3 is 16 residues long. The germline V and J ends were trimmed by 1 base and 0 bases, with 10 bases remaining between them.

The chain has TRBV18 and TRBJ2-7, with 9 bases aligning to TRBD1. V lost 5 bases to trimming and J lost 5 bases; unmatched junction nucleotides: 10. Germline values: CDR1 KGHSH, CDR2 LQKENI. This CDR3 spans 15 amino acids. CDR3 amino acids: CASSSTRDRDHEQYF. The CDR3 DNA reads as TGTGCCAGCTCATCGACCCGGGACAGGGACCACGAGCAGTACTTC.

The chain recombines TRBV19 with TRBJ1-1, with TRBD1 as a possible D gene (5 bases). This CDR3 is built from 15 residues. Per the germline V gene, CDR1 is LNHDA and CDR2 is SQIVND (reference sequence). With 5 bases removed from V and 2 bases from J, the gap between germline ends came to 15 bases. As DNA, the CDR3 is TGTGCCAGTAGTGAAAGGAGCAGGGCAAACACTGAAGCTTTCTTT. Translating gives CASSERSRANTEAFF.

The CDR3 spells CASSAQPRGLAASYEQYF. CDR3 in DNA: TGTGCCAGCAGCGCACAACCCAGGGGGCTAGCGGCCTCCTACGAGCAGTACTTC. J is TRBJ2-7 and V is TRBV2; D is perhaps TRBD1 (8 bases). In germline, CDR1 is SNHLY, CDR2 FYNNEI. V was trimmed by 6 bases and J by 0 bases, leaving 24 bases between them. The CDR3 spans 18 residues.

The chain has TRBV29-1 and TRBJ1-2, with TRBD1 matching over 8 bases. This CDR3 comprises 11 residues. Germline V gene sequence: CDR1 SQVTM, CDR2 ANQGSEA. V dropped 7 bases and J dropped 8; count of bases not matched to a gene: 6. The CDR3 protein is CSARTGKGYTF. CDR3 in DNA: TGCAGCGCGAGGACAGGGAAAGGCTACACCTTC. The variable domain in full, completed from reference TRBV29-1 and TRBJ1-2, reads SAVISQKPSRDICQRGTSLTIQCQVDSQVTMMFWYRQQPGQSLTLIATANQGSEATYESGFVIDKFPISRPNLTFSTLTVSNMSPEDSSIYLCSARTGKGYTFGSGTRLTVV.

V and J are TRBV9 and TRBJ2-2; D not certain. The V gene lost 0 bases and the J gene lost 5 bases, with 11 bases spanning the gap. CDR3 size: 15 residues. Looked up from germline, CDR1 is SGDLS and CDR2 is YYNGEE. The CDR3 loop reads CASSVGLVGTGELFF. DNA for the CDR3: TGTGCCAGCAGCGTAGGACTCGTCGGTACCGGGGAGCTGTTTTTT. Together with reference TRBV9 and TRBJ2-2, the CDR3 gives the full variable domain: DSGVTQTPKHLITATGQRVTLRCSPRSGDLSVYWYQQSLDQGLQFLIQYYNGEERAKGNILERFSAQQFPDLHSELNLSSLELGDSALYFCASSVGLVGTGELFFGEGSRLTVL.

V usage is TRBV5-1 and J usage is TRBJ2-5; 10 bases are shared with TRBD2. The CDR3 has 16 amino acids. CDR1 SGHRS and CDR2 YFSETQ come from the germline V gene. The V segment lost 0 bases and the J segment 1 base; nucleotides outside the gene matches: 3. CDR3 sequence: CASSLGSSGGQETQYF. The CDR3 bases are TGCGCCAGCAGCTTGGGGTCTAGCGGGGGCCAAGAGACCCAGTACTTC.

The gene calls are TRBV2 and TRBJ1-2, with D uncertain. Germline V gene sequence: CDR1 SNHLY, CDR2 FYNNEI. Trimming took off 0 bases at V and 4 bases at J, with 9 bases between the two ends. The length of the CDR3 is 14 residues. For the CDR3, the DNA is TGTGCCAGCAGTGAAGCGATGAGGAGCTATGGCTACACCTTC. As protein: CASSEAMRSYGYTF.

The chain is built from TRBV7-9 and TRBJ2-1; 10 bases align to TRBD2. The CDR3 is made up of 15 amino acids. The V gene's germline CDR1 is SEHNR and CDR2 FQNEAQ (reference sequence). The V segment lost 6 bases and the J segment 9 bases; nucleotides outside the gene matches: 11. The CDR3 reads CASRTSGPSRAEQFF. CDR3 bases: TGTGCCAGCAGGACTAGCGGGCCATCAAGAGCTGAGCAGTTCTTC.

The chain carries TRBV5-6 and TRBJ1-6; TRBD1 matches at 8 bases. J lost 8 bases, V lost 1 base, and 2 bases had no gene match. The CDR3 sequence is 14 residues long. Germline V gives CDR1 SGHDT, CDR2 YYEEEE. The CDR3 loop reads CASSLTQGDSPLHF. The CDR3 DNA reads TGTGCCAGCAGCTTGACACAGGGGGATTCACCCCTCCACTTT.

The count of this clone is one. The chain carries TRBV5-8 and TRBJ2-7; TRBD1 agrees at 7 bases. The junction had 2 bases not matched to a gene; V was cut back by 4 bases and J by 1 base. This CDR3 is built from 13 residues. Germline-derived CDR1 and CDR2 are SGHTS and YDEGEE. The CDR3 is CASSLQGSYEQYF. The CDR3 nucleotides are TGTGCCAGCAGCCTACAGGGGTCCTACGAGCAGTACTTC. Complete variable domain (other parts from reference TRBV5-8 and TRBJ2-7): EAGVTQSPTHLIKTRGQQATLRCSPISGHTSVYWYQQALGLGLQFLLWYDEGEERNRGNFPPRFSGRQFPNYSSELNVNALELEDSALYLCASSLQGSYEQYFGPGTRLTVT.

V usage is TRBV27 and J usage is TRBJ1-1; 12 bases are shared with TRBD1. The CDR3 is 15 amino acids. CDR1 and CDR2 (germline): MNHEY, SMNVEV (reference sequence). Trimming at V came to 7 bases and at J to 10 bases, leaving 13 bases not matched to a gene. The CDR3 DNA sequence: TGTGCCAGCAAGGGACAGGGGGCTCTTGTAGGGGGAGCTTTCTTT. Amino acid sequence: CASKGQGALVGGAFF.

The chain links TRBV28 to TRBJ1-4, with D tentatively TRBD1 (5 bases). V lost 5 bases, J lost 5 bases, and 12 bases lay in between. CDR3 length: 14 residues. Germline loops: CDR1 MDHEN, CDR2 SYDVKM. Here the CDR3 reads CASSSRVRNEKLFF. The CDR3 nucleotides read TGTGCCAGCAGTAGCAGGGTCCGGAATGAAAAACTGTTTTTT.

This sequence joins TRBV7-3 and TRBJ1-1, with 10 bases that match TRBD1. Germline V lookup: CDR1 SGHTA, CDR2 FQGTGA. Trimming removed 2 bases from V and 0 bases from J; junction bases left unmatched: 3. CDR3 size: 16 residues. The CDR3 protein is CASSLHGTGVNTEAFF. CDR3 DNA: TGTGCCAGCAGCTTACACGGGACAGGGGTGAACACTGAAGCTTTCTTT.

The gene calls are TRBV9 and TRBJ1-6, with D maybe TRBD1 (5 bases). This CDR3 has 13 amino acids. The germline V and J ends were trimmed by 3 bases and 13 bases, with 14 bases remaining between them. Germline CDR1 is SGDLS and CDR2 is YYNGEE. The CDR3 region has the DNA TGTGCCAGCAGCGCCGGGGGGGTATTGCCCCTCCACTTT. It is translated as CASSAGGVLPLHF.

The rearrangement uses TRBV7-9 and TRBJ1-2; D is perhaps TRBD1 (6 bases). This CDR3 spans 14 amino acids. Germline V gene sequence: CDR1 SEHNR, CDR2 FQNEAQ (reference sequence). The germline V and J ends were trimmed by 4 bases and 0 bases, with 9 bases remaining between them. For the CDR3, the DNA is TGTGCCAGCAGCTCCGGACAGACTAACTATGGCTACACCTTC. Residues: CASSSGQTNYGYTF.

This chain joins TRBV7-9 and TRBJ2-2; a possible D gene is TRBD1 (5 bases). This CDR3 has 13 residues. The germline gives CDR1 SEHNR, CDR2 FQNEAQ (reference sequence). The V and J ends lost 1 base and 9 bases respectively, with 9 bases between them. CDR3 bases: TGTGCCAGCAGCTTAGATCCAGGGTGGGAGCTGTTTTTT. It codes for CASSLDPGWELFF.

The rearrangement uses TRBV28 and TRBJ1-2; D not resolved. V dropped 3 bases and J dropped 3 bases, with 8 bases sitting between them. This CDR3 is 13 amino acids long. Germline values: CDR1 MDHEN, CDR2 SYDVKM. The CDR3 spells CASSLGIYYGYTF. The CDR3 DNA reads TGTGCCAGCAGTTTGGGCATATACTATGGCTACACCTTC.

The chain is built from TRBV2 and TRBJ1-6, with D possibly being TRBD1 (5 bases). The ends were cut back, 4 bases at V and 3 bases at J, with 13 bases in the middle. CDR1 is SNHLY and CDR2 is FYNNEI in the germline V gene. The CDR3 is 16 residues long. The CDR3 loop is CASSVRDLYYNSPLHF. CDR3 bases: TGTGCCAGCAGTGTGCGGGACCTTTACTATAATTCACCCCTCCACTTT.

This chain links TRBV5-1 with TRBJ1-2, with 7 nucleotides matching TRBD1. The CDR3 runs to 14 residues. J gave up 7 bases and V 0 bases, and 6 bases lay outside the gene matches. Germline CDR1 reads SGHRS; CDR2 reads YFSETQ. CDR3 sequence: CASSLGTGVAGYTF. CDR3 bases: TGCGCCAGCAGCTTGGGGACAGGCGTCGCTGGCTACACCTTC.

In its sample, this clone was seen once. J is TRBJ1-2 and V is TRBV13; no clear D gene. Per the germline V gene, CDR1 is PRHDT and CDR2 is FYEKMQ (reference sequence). Trimming cost V 4 bases and J 8 bases, with 20 bases left between them. The CDR3 consists of 15 residues. CDR3 loop: CASSSFLDGVRGYTF. The CDR3 nucleotides are TGTGCCAGCAGCTCTTTCCTGGACGGGGTGCGAGGCTACACCTTC.

V gene TRBV19 combines with J gene TRBJ2-7; TRBD1 aligns across 7 bases. V lost 4 bases to trimming and J lost 0 bases; unmatched junction nucleotides: 6. The CDR3 runs to 15 residues. In germline, CDR1 is LNHDA, CDR2 SQIVND (reference sequence). The CDR3: CASSRRQGSSYEQYF. For the CDR3, the DNA is TGTGCCAGTAGTAGAAGACAGGGAAGCTCCTACGAGCAGTACTTC.